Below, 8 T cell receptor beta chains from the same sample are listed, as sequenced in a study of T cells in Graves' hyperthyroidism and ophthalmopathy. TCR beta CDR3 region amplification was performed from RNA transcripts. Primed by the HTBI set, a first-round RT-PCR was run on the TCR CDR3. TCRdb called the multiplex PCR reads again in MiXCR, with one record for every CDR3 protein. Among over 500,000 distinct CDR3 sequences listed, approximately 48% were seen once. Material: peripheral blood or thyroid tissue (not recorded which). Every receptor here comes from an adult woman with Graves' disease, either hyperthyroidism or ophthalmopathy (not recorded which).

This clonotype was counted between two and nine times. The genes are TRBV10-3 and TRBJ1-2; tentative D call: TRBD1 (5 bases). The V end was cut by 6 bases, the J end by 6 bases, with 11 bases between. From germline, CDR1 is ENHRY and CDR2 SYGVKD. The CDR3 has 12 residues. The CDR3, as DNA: TGTGCCATCAGGCTCGGGGACGATGGCTACACCTTC. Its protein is CAIRLGDDGYTF.

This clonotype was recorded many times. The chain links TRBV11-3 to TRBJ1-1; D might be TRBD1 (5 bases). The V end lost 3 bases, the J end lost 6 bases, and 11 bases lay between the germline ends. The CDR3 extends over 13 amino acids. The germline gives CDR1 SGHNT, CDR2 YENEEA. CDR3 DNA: TGTGCCAGCAGCTTGGGGGTACAATCTGAAGCTTTCTTT. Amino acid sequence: CASSLGVQSEAFF.

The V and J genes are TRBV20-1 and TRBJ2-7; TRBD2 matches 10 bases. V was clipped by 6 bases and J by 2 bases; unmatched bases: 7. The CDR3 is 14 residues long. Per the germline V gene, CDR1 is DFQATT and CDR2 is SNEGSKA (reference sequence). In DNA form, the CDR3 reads TGCAGTGCGCAGACTAGCGGGCTTCCCTACGAGCAGTACTTC. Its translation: CSAQTSGLPYEQYF.

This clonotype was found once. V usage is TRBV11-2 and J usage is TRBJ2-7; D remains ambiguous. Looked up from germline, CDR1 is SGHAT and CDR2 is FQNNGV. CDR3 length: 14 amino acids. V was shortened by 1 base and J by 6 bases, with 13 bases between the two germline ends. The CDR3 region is CASSLVGLSSEQYF. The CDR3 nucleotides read TGTGCCAGCAGCTTAGTAGGGTTAAGTTCCGAGCAGTACTTC.

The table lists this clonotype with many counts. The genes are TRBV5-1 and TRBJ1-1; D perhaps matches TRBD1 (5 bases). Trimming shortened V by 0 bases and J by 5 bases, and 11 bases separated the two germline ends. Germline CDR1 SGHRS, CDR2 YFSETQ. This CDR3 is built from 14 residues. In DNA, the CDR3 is TGCGCCAGCAGCTTGGAATGGGGGGTTACTGAAGCTTTCTTT. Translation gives CASSLEWGVTEAFF. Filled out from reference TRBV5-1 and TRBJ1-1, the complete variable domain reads KAGVTQTPRYLIKTRGQQVTLSCSPISGHRSVSWYQQTPGQGLQFLFEYFSETQRNKGNFPGRFSGRQFSNSRSEMNVSTLELGDSALYLCASSLEWGVTEAFFGQGTRLTVV.

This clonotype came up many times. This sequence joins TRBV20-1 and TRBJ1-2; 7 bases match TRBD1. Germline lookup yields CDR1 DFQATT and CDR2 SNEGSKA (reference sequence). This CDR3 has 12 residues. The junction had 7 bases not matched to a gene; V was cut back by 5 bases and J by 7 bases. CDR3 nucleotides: TGCAGTGCTGTACAGGGGACCAGTGGCTACACCTTC. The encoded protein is CSAVQGTSGYTF.

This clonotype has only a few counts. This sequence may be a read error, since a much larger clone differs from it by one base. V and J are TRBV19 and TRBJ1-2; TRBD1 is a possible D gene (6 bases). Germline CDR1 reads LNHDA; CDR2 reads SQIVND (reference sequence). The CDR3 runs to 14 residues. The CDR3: CVTKITGSNYGYTF. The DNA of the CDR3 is TGTGTCACCAAGATTACAGGGAGTAACTATGGCTACACCTTC.

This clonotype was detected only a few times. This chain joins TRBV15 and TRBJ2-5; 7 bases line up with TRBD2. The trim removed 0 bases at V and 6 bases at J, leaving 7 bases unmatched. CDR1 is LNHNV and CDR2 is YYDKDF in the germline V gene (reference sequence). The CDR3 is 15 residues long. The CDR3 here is CATSRDGGRAQTQYF. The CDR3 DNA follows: TGTGCCACCAGCAGAGACGGTGGGAGGGCCCAGACCCAGTACTTC.